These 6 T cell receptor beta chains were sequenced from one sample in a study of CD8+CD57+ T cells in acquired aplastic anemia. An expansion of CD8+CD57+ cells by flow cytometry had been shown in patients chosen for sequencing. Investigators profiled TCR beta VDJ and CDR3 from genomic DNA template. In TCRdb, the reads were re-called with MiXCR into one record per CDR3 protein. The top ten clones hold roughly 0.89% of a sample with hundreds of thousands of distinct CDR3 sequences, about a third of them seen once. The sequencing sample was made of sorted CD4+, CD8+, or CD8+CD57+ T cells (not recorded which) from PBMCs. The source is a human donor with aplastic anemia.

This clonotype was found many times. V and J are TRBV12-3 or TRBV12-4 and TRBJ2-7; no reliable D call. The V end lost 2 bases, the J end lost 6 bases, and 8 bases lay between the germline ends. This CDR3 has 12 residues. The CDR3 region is CASSLPYSEQYF. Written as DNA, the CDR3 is TGTGCCAGCAGTTTACCTTATAGCGAGCAGTACTTC.

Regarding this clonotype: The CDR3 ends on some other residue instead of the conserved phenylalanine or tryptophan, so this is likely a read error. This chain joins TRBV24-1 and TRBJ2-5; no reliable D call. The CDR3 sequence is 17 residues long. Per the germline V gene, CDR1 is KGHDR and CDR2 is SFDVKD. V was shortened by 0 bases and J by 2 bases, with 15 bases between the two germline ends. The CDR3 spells CATSDLHAASQQETQYL. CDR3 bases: TGTGCCACCAGTGATTTGCACGCGGCCAGCCAGCAAGAGACCCAGTACCTC.

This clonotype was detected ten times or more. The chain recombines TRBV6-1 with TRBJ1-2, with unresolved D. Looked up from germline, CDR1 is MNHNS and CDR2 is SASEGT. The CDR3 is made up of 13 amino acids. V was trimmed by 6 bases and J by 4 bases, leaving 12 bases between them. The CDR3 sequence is CASRLTSSYGYTF. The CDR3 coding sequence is TGTGCCAGCAGGCTGACGTCCAGCTATGGCTACACCTTC.

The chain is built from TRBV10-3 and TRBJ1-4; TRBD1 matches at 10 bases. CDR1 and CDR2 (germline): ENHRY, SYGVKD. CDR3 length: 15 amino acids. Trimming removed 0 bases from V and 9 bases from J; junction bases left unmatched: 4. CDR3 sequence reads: CAISESGTGEQKLFF. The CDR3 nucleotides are TGTGCCATCAGTGAGTCCGGGACAGGGGAACAAAAACTGTTTTTT.

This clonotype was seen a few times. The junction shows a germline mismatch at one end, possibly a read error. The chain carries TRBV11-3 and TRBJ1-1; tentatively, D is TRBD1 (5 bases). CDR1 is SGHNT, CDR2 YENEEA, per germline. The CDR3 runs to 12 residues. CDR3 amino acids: CASSLRSGPAVF. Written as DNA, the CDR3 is TGTGCCAGCAGCTTACGGTCAGGGCCCGCTGTGTTT.

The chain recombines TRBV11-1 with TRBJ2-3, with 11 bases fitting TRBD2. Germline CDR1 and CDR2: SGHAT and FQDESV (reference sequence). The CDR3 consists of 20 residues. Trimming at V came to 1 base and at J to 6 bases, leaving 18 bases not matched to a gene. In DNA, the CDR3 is TGTGCCAGCAGCTTAGGTTTTTGGCTAGCGGGAGGCCCGGGCGAGGATACGCAGTATTTT. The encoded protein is CASSLGFWLAGGPGEDTQYF.